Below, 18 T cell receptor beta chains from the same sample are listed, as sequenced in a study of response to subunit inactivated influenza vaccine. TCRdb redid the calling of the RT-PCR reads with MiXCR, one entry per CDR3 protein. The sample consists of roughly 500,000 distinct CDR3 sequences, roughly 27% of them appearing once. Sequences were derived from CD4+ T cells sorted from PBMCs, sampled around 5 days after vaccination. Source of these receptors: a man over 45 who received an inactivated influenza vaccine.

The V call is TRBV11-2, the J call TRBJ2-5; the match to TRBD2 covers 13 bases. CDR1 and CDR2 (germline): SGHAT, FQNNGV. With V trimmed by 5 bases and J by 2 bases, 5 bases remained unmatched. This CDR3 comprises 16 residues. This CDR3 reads CASSTGLAGIQETQYF. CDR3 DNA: TGTGCCAGCAGCACGGGACTAGCGGGGATACAAGAGACCCAGTACTTC.

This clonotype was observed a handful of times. CDR3 coding DNA: TGCAGTGCTAGAGGCCCGTCCTCCTACGAGCAGTACTTC. This encodes CSARGPSSYEQYF. The V call is TRBV20-1, the J call TRBJ2-7; D gene unclear. V shed 1 base and J shed 0 bases, with 7 bases lying between them. The CDR3 consists of 13 residues. Germline V gives CDR1 DFQATT, CDR2 SNEGSKA (reference sequence).

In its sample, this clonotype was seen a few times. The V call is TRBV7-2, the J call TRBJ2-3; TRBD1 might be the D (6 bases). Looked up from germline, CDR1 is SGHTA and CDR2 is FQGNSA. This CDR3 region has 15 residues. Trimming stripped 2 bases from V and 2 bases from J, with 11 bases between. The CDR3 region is CASSLWAGATDTQYF. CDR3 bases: TGTGCCAGCAGCTTATGGGCAGGGGCCACAGATACGCAGTATTTT.

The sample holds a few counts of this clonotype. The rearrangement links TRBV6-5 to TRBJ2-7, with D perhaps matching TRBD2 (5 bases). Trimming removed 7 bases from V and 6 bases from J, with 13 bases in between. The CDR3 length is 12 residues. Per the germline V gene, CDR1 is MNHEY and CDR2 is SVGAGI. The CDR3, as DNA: TGTGCCAGCATAGGTGAGGGCTCCGAGCAGTACTTC. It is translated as CASIGEGSEQYF.

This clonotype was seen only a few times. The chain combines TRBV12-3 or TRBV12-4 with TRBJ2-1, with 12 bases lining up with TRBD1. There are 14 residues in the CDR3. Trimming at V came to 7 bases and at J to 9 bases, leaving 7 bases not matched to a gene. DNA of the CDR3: TGTGCCAGCATCGGGACAGGGGGCGGTTTTGAGCAGTTCTTC. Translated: CASIGTGGGFEQFF.

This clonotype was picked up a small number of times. The CDR3 protein is CSAARGSGNTIYF. The CDR3 DNA is TGCAGTGCGGCCAGGGGTTCTGGAAACACCATATATTTT. V usage is TRBV20-1 and J usage is TRBJ1-3; weak D call: TRBD1 (6 bases). CDR3 length: 13 residues. Germline V CDR1 and CDR2: DFQATT, SNEGSKA (reference sequence). Trimming left V 6 bases short and J 1 base short, with 10 bases between.

CDR3 sequence (DNA): TGTGCCACCAGTGATTCGGGACAGGGGAGTGAAAAACTGTTTTTT. The encoded protein is CATSDSGQGSEKLFF. The chain carries TRBV24-1 and TRBJ1-4; TRBD1 agrees at 10 bases. The J segment lost 7 bases and the V segment lost 2 bases, leaving 3 bases of the junction unmatched. Germline V gene data show CDR1 as KGHDR and CDR2 as SFDVKD. The CDR3 runs 15 residues.

Here the CDR3 reads CASSYTGSRGQPQHF. In DNA form, the CDR3 reads TGTGCCAGCAGTTACACCGGGTCCCGGGGACAGCCCCAGCATTTT. This chain uses TRBV6-2 or TRBV6-3 with TRBJ1-5; D is uncertain. The CDR3 totals 15 residues. Germline V lookup: CDR1 MNHEY, CDR2 SVGEGT. Trimming took 2 bases from V and 7 from J, leaving 15 bases between them.

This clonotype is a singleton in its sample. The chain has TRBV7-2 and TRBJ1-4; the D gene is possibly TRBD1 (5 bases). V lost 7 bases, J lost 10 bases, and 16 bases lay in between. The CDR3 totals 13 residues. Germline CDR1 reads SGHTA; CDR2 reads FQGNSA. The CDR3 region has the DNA TGTGCCAGCACTGAGGGGCCTCGAGGAAAACTGTTTTTT. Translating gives CASTEGPRGKLFF.

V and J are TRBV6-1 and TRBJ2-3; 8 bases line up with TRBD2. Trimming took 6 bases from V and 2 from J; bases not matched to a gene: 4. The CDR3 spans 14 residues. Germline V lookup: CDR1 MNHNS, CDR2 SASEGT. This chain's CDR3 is CASRTAGVTDTQYF. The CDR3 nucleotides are TGTGCCAGCAGAACAGCGGGGGTCACAGATACGCAGTATTTT.

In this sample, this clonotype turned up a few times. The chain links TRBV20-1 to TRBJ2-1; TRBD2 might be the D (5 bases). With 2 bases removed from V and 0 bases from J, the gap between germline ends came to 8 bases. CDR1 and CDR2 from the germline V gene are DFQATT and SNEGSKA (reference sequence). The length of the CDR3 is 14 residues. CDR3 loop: CSARSGSSYNEQFF. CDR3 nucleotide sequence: TGCAGTGCTAGAAGCGGCAGCTCCTACAATGAGCAGTTCTTC.

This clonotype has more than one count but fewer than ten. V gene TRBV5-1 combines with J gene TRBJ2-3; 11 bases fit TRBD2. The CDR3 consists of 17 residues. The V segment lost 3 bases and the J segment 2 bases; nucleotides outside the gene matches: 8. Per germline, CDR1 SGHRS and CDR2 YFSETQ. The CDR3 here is CASSSRGLAGLTDTQYF. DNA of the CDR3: TGCGCCAGCAGCTCCCGAGGACTAGCGGGCCTCACAGATACGCAGTATTTT.

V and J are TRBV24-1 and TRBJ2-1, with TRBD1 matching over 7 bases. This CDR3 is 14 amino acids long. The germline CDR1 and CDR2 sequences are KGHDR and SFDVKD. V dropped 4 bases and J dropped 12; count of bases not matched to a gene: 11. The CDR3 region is CATSDPTGVGWQFF. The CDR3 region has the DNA TGTGCCACCAGTGACCCAACAGGGGTAGGTTGGCAGTTCTTC.

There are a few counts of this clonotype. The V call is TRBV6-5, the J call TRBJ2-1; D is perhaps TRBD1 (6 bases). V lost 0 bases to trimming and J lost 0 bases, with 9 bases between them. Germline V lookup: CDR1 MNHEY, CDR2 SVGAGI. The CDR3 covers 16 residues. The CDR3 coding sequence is TGTGCCAGCAGTTACTCGAAGGGGGTCTCCTACAATGAGCAGTTCTTC. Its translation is CASSYSKGVSYNEQFF.

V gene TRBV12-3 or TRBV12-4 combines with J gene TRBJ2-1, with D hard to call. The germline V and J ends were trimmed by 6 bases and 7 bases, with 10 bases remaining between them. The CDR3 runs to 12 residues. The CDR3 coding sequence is TGTGCCAGCAGGCCCCGCCCGAATGAGCAGTTCTTC. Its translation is CASRPRPNEQFF.

The DNA for the CDR3 is TGCAGTGCTAGTATAGCGGATACGCAGTATTTT. The encoded protein is CSASIADTQYF. The rearrangement uses TRBV20-1 and TRBJ2-3; TRBD2 might be the D (5 bases). V lost 3 bases, J lost 6 bases, and 7 bases lay in between. This CDR3 is built from 11 residues. In germline, CDR1 is DFQATT, CDR2 SNEGSKA (reference sequence).

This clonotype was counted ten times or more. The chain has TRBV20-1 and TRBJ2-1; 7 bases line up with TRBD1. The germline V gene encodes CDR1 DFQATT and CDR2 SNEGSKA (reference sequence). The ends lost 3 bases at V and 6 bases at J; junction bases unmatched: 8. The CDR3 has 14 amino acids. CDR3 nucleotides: TGCAGTGCTAGTAGGGGGCAGGGTGTCAATGAGCAGTTCTTC. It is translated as CSASRGQGVNEQFF.

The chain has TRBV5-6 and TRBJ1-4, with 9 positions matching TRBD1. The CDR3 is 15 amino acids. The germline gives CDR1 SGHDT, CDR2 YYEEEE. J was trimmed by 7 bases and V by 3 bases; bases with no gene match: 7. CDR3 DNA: TGTGCCAGCAGCTCCTTCGGGACAGGGATTGAAAAACTGTTTTTT. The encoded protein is CASSSFGTGIEKLFF.